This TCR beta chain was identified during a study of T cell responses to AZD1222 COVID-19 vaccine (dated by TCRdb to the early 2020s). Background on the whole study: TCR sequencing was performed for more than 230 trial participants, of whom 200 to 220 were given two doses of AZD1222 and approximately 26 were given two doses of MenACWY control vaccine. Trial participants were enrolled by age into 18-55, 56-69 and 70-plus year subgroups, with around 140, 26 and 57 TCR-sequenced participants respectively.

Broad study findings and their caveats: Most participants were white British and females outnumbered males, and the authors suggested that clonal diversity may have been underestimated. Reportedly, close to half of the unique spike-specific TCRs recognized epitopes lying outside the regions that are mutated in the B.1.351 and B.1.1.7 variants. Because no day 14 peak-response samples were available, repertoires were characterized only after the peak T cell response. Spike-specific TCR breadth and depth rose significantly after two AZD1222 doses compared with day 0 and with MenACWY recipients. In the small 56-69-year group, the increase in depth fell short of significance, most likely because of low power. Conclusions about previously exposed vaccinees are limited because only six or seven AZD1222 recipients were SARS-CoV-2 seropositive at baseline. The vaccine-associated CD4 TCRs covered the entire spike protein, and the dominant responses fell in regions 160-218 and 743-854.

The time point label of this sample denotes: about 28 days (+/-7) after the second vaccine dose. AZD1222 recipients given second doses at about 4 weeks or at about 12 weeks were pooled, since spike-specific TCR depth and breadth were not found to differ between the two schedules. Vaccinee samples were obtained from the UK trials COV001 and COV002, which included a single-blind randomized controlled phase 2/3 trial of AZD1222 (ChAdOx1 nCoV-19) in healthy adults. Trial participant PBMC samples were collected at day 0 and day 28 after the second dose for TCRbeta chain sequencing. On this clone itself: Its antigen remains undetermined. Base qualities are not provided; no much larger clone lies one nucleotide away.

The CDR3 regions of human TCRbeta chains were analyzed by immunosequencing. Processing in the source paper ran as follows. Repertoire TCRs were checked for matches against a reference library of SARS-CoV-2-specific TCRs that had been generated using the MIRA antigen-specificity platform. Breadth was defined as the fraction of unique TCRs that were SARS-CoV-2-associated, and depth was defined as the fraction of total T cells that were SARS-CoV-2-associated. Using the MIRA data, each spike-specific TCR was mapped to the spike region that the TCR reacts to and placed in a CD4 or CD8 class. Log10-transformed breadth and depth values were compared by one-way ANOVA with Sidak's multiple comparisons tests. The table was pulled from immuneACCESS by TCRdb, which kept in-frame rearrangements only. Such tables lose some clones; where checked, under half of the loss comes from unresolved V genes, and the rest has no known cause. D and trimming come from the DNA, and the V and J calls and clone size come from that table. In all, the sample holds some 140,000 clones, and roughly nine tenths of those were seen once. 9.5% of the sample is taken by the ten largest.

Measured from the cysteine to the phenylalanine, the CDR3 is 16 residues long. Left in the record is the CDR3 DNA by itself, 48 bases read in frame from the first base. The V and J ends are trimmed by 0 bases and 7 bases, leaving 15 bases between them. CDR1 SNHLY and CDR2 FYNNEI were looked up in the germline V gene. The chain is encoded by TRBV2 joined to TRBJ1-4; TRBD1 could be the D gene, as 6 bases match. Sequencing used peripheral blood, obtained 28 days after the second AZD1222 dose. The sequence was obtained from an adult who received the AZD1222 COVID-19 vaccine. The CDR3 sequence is CASSEAGAGRGEKLFF. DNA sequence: TGTGCCAGCAGTGAAGCGGGGGCAGGACGGGGTGAAAAACTGTTTTTT.